This T cell receptor (beta chain) was retrieved from a study of T-cell reconstitution after alpha-beta-depleted transplantation in children. This clonotype was picked up many times. In germline, CDR1 is MGHDK, CDR2 SYGVNS. Trimming at V came to 6 bases and at J to 2 bases, leaving 4 bases not matched to a gene. CDR3 length: 14 amino acids. Unique molecular identifiers were used to barcode this TCRbeta library. TCRdb redid the calling of the PCR reads with MiXCR, one entry per CDR3 protein. The sample contains 190,000 or so distinct CDR3 sequences, around 6.8% of which appear only once. J is TRBJ1-2 and V is TRBV25-1; 9 nucleotides match TRBD1. The source was PBMCs from the stem cell graft donor, collected from the stem cell graft. This receptor was obtained from a human donor who donated a stem cell graft to a child with Wiskott-Aldrich syndrome. The CDR3 sequence is CASRAGTGNYGYTF. The CDR3 DNA is TGTGCCAGCAGGGCCGGGACAGGGAACTATGGCTACACCTTC.